This T cell receptor beta chain stems from a study of graft-versus-host responses after intestinal transplantation. Sequenced by immunoSEQ multiplex PCR; TCRdb stores in-frame clones only, minus some. The sample includes 8,000 to 10,000 clones, around a quarter seen only once; the top ten take approximately 5%. There are 15 residues in the CDR3. CDR1 is MNHEY, CDR2 SMNVEV, per germline (reference sequence). The ends lost 2 bases at V and 6 bases at J; junction bases unmatched: 5. To note about this clone: Other DNA sequences of this sample code for an identical CDR3.

Irradiated, violet-dye-labeled stimulator cells, 200,000 in number, were plated with 200,000 CFSE-labeled responder cells. The source was alloreactive CD8+ T cells from a mixed lymphocyte reaction culture, collected before transplantation. The subset denotes: CFSE-low proliferating T cells sorted from approximately 6-day pre-transplant mixed lymphocyte reaction (GvH or HvG direction). This sequence was found in a human patient who was an organ donor for intestinal transplantation. V usage is TRBV27 and J usage is TRBJ2-3, with TRBD2 matching 10 bases. CDR3 in DNA: TGTGCCAGCAGTTTAGGGGGACTAGCGATGGATACGCAGTATTTT. Its protein product is CASSLGGLAMDTQYF.